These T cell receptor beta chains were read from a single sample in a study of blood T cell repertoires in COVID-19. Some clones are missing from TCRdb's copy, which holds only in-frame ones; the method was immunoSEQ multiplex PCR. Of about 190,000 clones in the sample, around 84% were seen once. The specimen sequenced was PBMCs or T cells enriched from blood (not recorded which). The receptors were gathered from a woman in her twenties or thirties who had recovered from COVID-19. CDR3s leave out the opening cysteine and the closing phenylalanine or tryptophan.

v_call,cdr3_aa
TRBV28,ASDTRTNTEAF
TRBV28,ASSAPGAYSPLH
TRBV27,ASSLVGQGAPYQETQY
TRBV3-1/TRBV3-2,ASSREAVGTPLH
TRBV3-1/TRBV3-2,ASSQESFRGDYGYT
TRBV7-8,ASTNRVGEGNNQPQH
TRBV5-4,ASSLFRAQTIY
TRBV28,ASSLQGFYGYT
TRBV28,ASSPLTGGDEQY
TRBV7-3,ASSLTVPAGGNEQF
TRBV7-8,ASSARDRGRLTELF